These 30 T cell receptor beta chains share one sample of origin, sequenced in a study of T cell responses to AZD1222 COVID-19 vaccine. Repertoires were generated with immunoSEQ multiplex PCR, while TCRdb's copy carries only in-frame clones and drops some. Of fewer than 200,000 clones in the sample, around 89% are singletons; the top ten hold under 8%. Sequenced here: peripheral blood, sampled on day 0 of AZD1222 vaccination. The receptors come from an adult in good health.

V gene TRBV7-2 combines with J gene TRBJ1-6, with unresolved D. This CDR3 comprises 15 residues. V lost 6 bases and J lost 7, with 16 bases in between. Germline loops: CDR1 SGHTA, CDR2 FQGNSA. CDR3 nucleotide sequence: TGTGCCAGCAGTCCATTCGGGCAGGCAAATTCACCCCTCCACTTT. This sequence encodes CASSPFGQANSPLHF.

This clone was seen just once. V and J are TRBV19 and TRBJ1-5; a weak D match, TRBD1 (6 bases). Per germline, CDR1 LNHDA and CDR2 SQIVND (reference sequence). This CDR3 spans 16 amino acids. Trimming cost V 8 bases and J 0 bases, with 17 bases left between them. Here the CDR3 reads CASATGNVYSNQPQHF. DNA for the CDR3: TGTGCCAGTGCTACAGGGAATGTCTATAGCAATCAGCCCCAGCATTTT. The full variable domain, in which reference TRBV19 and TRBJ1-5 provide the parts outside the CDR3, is DGGITQSPKYLFRKEGQNVTLSCEQNLNHDAMYWYRQDPGQGLRLIYYSQIVNDFQKGDIAEGYSVSREKKESFPLTVTSAQKNPTAFYLCASATGNVYSNQPQHFGDGTRLSIL.

The CDR3 nucleotides read TGTGCCAGCAACCCCAGAGGGGCAGGGGAAGATACGCAGTATTTT. Translation: CASNPRGAGEDTQYF. V is TRBV6-5 and J is TRBJ2-3; D may be TRBD1 (6 bases). The germline CDR1 and CDR2 sequences are MNHEY and SVGAGI. Trimming stripped 7 bases from V and 5 bases from J, with 19 bases between. The CDR3 length is 15 residues.

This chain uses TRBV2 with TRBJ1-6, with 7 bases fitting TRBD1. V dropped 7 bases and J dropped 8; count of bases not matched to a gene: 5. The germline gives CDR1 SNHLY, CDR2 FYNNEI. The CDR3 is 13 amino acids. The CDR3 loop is CASITDRDSPLHF. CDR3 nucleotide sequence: TGTGCCAGCATAACTGACAGGGATTCACCCCTCCACTTT.

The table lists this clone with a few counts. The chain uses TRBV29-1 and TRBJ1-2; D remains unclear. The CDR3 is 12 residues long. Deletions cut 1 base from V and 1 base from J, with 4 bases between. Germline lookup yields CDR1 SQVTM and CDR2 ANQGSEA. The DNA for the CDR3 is TGCAGCGTTGAAGCGGATAACTATGGCTACACCTTC. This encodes CSVEADNYGYTF.

The CDR3 DNA reads TGTGCCAGCAGCTCCGGTTTAGCGGGGCTATCAGATACGCAGTATTTT. It codes for CASSSGLAGLSDTQYF. J is TRBJ2-3 and V is TRBV28; 8 bases map to TRBD2. This CDR3 has 16 residues. CDR1 is MDHEN and CDR2 is SYDVKM in the germline V gene. The V gene end was trimmed by 6 bases and the J gene end by 4 bases; junction bases not matched to a gene: 12.

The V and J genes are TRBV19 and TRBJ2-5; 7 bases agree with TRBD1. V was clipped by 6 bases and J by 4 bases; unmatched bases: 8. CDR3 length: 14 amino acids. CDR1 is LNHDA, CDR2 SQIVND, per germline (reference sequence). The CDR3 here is CASRKRQGPETQYF. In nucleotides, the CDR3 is TGTGCCAGTAGGAAAAGACAGGGTCCAGAGACCCAGTACTTC.

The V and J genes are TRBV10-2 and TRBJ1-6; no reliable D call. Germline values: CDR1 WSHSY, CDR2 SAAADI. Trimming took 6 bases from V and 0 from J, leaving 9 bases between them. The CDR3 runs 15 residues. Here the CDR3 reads CASRAESSYNSPLHF. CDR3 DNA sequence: TGCGCCAGCAGGGCAGAGAGCTCCTATAATTCACCCCTCCACTTT.

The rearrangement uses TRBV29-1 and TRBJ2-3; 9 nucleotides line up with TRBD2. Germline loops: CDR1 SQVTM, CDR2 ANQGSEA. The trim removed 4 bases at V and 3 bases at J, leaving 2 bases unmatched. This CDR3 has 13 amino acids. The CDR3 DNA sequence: TGCAGCGTTGGTACTAGCGGGACAGATACGCAGTATTTT. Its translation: CSVGTSGTDTQYF.

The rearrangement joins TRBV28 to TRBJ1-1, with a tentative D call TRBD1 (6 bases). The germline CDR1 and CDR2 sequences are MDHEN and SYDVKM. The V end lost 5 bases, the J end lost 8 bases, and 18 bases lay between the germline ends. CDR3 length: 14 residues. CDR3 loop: CASSPHRQGIEAFF. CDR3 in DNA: TGTGCCAGCAGTCCGCACCGTCAGGGGATAGAAGCTTTCTTT.

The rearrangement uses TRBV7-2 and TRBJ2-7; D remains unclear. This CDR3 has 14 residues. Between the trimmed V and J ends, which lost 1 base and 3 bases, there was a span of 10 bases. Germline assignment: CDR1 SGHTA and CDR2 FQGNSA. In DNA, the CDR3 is TGTGCCAGCAGCTTAGGAGTGGGTCGCTACGAGCAGTACTTC. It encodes CASSLGVGRYEQYF.

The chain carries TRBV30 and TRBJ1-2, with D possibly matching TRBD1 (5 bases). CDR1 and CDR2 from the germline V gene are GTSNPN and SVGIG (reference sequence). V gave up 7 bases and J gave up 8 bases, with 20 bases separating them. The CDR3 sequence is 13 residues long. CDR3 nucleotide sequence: TGTGCCTTTCAAAGGGACCCCGCGGGGGGCTACACCTTC. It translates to CAFQRDPAGGYTF.

The CDR3 region has the DNA TGTGCCAGAAGATTTATCTGGCGGGGGGAAGAGGGCCAAGAGACCCAGTACTTC. Amino acid sequence: CARRFIWRGEEGQETQYF. The chain links TRBV5-3 to TRBJ2-5, with 8 nucleotides matching TRBD2. TRBV5-3 is marked as an open reading frame, function uncertain. This CDR3 comprises 18 residues. With 5 bases clipped from V and 1 base from J, the junction kept 16 bases outside the gene matches.

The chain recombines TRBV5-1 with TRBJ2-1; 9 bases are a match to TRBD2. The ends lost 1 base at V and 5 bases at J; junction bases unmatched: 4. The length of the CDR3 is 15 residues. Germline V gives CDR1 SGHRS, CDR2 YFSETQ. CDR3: CASSLILAGDNEQFF. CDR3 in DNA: TGCGCCAGCAGCTTGATACTAGCGGGTGACAATGAGCAGTTCTTC.

The CDR3 is CASSWPGSSNQPQHF. DNA for the CDR3: TGTGCCAGCAGTTGGCCCGGGAGTAGCAATCAGCCCCAGCATTTT. The V call is TRBV6-6, the J call TRBJ1-5; no reliable D call. Trimming stripped 4 bases from V and 0 bases from J, with 10 bases between. The CDR3 spans 15 residues. Germline loops: CDR1 MNHNY, CDR2 SVGAGI (reference sequence).

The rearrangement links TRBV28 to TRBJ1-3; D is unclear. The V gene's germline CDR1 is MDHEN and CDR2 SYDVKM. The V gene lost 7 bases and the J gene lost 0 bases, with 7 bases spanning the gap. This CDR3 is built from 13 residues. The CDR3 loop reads CASMVSSGNTIYF. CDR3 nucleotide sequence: TGTGCCAGCATGGTTAGCTCTGGAAACACCATATATTTT.

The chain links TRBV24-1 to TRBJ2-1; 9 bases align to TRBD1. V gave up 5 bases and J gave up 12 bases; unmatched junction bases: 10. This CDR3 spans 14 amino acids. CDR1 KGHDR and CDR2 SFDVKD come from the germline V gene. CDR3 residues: CATSVPGTGSGQFF. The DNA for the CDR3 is TGTGCCACCAGTGTCCCCGGGACAGGGTCGGGGCAGTTCTTC.

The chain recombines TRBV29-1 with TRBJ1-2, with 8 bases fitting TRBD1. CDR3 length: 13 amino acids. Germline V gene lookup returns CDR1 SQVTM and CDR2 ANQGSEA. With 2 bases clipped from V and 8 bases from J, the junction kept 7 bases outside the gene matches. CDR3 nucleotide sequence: TGCAGCGTTGAAACTGACAGGGGAGGAGGCTACACCTTC. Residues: CSVETDRGGGYTF. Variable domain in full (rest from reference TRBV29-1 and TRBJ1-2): SAVISQKPSRDICQRGTSLTIQCQVDSQVTMMFWYRQQPGQSLTLIATANQGSEATYESGFVIDKFPISRPNLTFSTLTVSNMSPEDSSIYLCSVETDRGGGYTFGSGTRLTVV.

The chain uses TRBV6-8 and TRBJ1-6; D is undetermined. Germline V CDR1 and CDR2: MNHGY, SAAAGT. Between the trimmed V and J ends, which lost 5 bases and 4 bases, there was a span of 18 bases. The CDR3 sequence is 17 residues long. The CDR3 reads CASSSIRASGYNSPLHF. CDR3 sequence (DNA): TGTGCCAGCAGTAGTATACGGGCCTCGGGGTATAATTCACCCCTCCACTTT.

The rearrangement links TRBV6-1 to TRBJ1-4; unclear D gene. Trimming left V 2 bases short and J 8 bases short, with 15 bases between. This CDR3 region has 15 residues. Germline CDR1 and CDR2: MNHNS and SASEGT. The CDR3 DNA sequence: TGTGCCAGCAGTGAATCGGCATTCCGAGGCGAAAAACTGTTTTTT. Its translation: CASSESAFRGEKLFF.

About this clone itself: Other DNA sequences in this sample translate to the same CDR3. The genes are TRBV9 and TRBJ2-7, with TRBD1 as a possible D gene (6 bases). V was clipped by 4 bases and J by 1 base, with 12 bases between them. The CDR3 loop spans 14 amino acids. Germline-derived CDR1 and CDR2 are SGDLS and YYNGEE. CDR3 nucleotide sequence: TGTGCCAGCAGCCCGAGAGGGGGATCCTACGAGCAGTACTTC. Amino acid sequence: CASSPRGGSYEQYF.

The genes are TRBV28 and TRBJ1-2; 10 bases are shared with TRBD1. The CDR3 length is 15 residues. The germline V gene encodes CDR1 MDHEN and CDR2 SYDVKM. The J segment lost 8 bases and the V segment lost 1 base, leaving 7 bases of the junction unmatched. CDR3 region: CASSLYGQGVWGYTF. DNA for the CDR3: TGTGCCAGCAGTTTATATGGACAGGGGGTTTGGGGCTACACCTTC.

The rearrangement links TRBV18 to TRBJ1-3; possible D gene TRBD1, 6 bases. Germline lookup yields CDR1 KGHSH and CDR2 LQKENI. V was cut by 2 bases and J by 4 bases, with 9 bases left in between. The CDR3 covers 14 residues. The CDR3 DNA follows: TGTGCCAGCTCACCAACAGGGTTCGGAAACACCATATATTTT. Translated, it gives CASSPTGFGNTIYF.

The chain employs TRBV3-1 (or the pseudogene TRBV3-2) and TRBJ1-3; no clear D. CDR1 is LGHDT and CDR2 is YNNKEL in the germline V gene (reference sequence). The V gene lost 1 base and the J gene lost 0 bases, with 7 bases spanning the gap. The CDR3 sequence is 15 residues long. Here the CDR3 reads CASSQGQNSGNTIYF. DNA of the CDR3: TGTGCCAGCAGCCAAGGACAAAACTCTGGAAACACCATATATTTT.

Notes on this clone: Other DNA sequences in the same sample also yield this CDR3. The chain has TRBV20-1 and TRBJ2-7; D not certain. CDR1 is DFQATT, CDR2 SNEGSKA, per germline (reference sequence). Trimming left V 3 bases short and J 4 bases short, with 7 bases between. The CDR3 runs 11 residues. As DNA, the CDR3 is TGCAGTGCTAGGGCAGGATACGAGCAGTACTTC. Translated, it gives CSARAGYEQYF.

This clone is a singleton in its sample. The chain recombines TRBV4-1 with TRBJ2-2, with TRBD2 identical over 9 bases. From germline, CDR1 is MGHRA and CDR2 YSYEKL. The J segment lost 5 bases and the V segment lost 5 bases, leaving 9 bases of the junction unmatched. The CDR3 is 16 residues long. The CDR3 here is CASSLREGGSTGELFF. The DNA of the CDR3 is TGCGCCAGCAGCTTGCGGGAGGGCGGATCTACCGGGGAGCTGTTTTTT.

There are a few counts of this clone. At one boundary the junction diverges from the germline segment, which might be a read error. The CDR3 region has the DNA TGTGCCAGCAGTTTAACCAGGGTCCTTATCTTC. Translation: CASSLTRVLIF. The rearrangement uses TRBV28 and TRBJ1-2, with D maybe TRBD1 (5 bases). The CDR3 has 11 residues. Germline CDR1 reads MDHEN; CDR2 reads SYDVKM.

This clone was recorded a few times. DNA of the CDR3: TGTGCCAGCAGTTACACAGGGGAAAGCAATCAGCCCCAGCATTTT. Translated, it gives CASSYTGESNQPQHF. The J gene is TRBJ1-5, the V gene TRBV5-5, with 7 bases fitting TRBD1. The CDR3 is made up of 15 amino acids. Germline CDR1 SGHKS, CDR2 YYEKEE (reference sequence). The J segment lost 1 base and the V segment lost 5 bases, leaving 6 bases of the junction unmatched.

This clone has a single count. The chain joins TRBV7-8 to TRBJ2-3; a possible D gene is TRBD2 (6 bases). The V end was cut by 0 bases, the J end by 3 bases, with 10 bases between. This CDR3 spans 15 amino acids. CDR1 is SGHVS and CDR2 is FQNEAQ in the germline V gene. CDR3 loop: CASSLAGLGTDTQYF. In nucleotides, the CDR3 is TGTGCCAGCAGCTTAGCGGGACTTGGTACAGATACGCAGTATTTT.

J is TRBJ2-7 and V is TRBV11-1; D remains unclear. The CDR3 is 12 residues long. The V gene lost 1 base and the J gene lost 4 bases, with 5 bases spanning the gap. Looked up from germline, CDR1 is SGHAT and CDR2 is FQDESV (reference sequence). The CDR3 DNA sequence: TGTGCCAGCAGCTTAGGTGATTACGAGCAGTACTTC. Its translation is CASSLGDYEQYF. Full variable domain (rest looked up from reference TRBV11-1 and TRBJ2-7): EAEVAQSPRYKITEKSQAVAFWCDPISGHATLYWYRQILGQGPELLVQFQDESVVDDSQLPKDRFSAERLKGVDSTLKIQPAELGDSAMYLCASSLGDYEQYFGPGTRLTVT.